This passage covers 27 T cell receptor beta chains from one sample sequenced in a study of Ad26.COV2.S vaccination and SARS-CoV-2 variants. Treatment specified: some 20 received Ad26.COV2.S at low or high dose, single or two shots; 5 received placebo; per-sample allocation not given. Specimen acquisition occurred on day 63 following the initial vaccine or placebo injection. Here immunoSEQ multiplex PCR was the method, and the copy in TCRdb shows in-frame clones only, minus some. The table has around 450,000 clones, roughly nine tenths seen once. The material sequenced was peripheral blood, taken in a trial of Ad26.COV2.S vaccine versus placebo. The source of these receptors is a person aged 18-60 years who received the Ad26.COV2.S COVID-19 vaccine or a placebo.

This chain connects TRBV4-3 to TRBJ2-3, with D uncertain. Per germline, CDR1 LGHNA and CDR2 YSLEER. The CDR3 sequence is 16 residues long. The V and J ends lost 0 bases and 4 bases respectively, with 14 bases between them. Here the CDR3 DNA reads TGCGCCAGCAGCCAAGATAGGGTCAGGCTCCCAGATACGCAGTATTTT. This translates into CASSQDRVRLPDTQYF.

The chain has TRBV28 and TRBJ2-7; D may be TRBD2 (5 bases). V was shortened by 3 bases and J by 6 bases, with 21 bases between the two germline ends. The germline V gene encodes CDR1 MDHEN and CDR2 SYDVKM. The CDR3 is 16 amino acids. This CDR3 is CASSFSGGLALSEQYF. The CDR3 nucleotides read TGTGCCAGCAGTTTCTCCGGTGGTCTAGCCCTGAGCGAGCAGTACTTC.

This clone was observed a single time. The chain carries TRBV7-9 and TRBJ1-2; D might be TRBD1 (6 bases). This CDR3 has 14 residues. Between the trimmed V and J ends, which lost 9 bases and 4 bases, there was a span of 18 bases. Germline V gene sequence: CDR1 SEHNR, CDR2 FQNEAQ (reference sequence). Here the CDR3 DNA reads TGTGCCAGTACCCGAGAAGGGGGAGCCTATGGCTACACCTTC. It translates to CASTREGGAYGYTF.

Of note for this clone: This same CDR3 is encoded by further DNA sequences in the sample. The chain carries TRBV7-2 and TRBJ2-5; D is unresolved. The germline V gene has CDR1 SGHTA and CDR2 FQGNSA. Between the trimmed V and J ends, which lost 2 bases and 5 bases, there was a span of 6 bases. The CDR3 covers 12 residues. The CDR3 region is CASSLLLETQYF. The CDR3 bases are TGTGCCAGCAGCTTATTATTGGAGACCCAGTACTTC.

V is TRBV5-1 and J is TRBJ1-1; weak D call: TRBD1 (6 bases). Germline CDR1 and CDR2: SGHRS and YFSETQ. Trimming removed 6 bases at V and 1 base at J, with 16 bases between. The CDR3 is made up of 15 amino acids. The CDR3 here is CASNRWAGENTEAFF. DNA of the CDR3: TGCGCCAGCAACCGGTGGGCAGGGGAGAACACTGAAGCTTTCTTT.

The gene calls are TRBV7-2 and TRBJ1-3; tentatively, D is TRBD1 (5 bases). CDR1 SGHTA and CDR2 FQGNSA come from the germline V gene. V was shortened by 4 bases and J by 2 bases, with 9 bases between the two germline ends. This CDR3 has 14 residues. DNA for the CDR3: TGTGCCAGCAGCTCGGGGGTTACTGGAAACACCATATATTTT. Protein: CASSSGVTGNTIYF.

This chain uses TRBV13 with TRBJ2-7; D gene uncertain. The CDR3 is 14 amino acids. The V end lost 2 bases, the J end lost 2 bases, and 10 bases lay between the germline ends. Germline CDR1 reads PRHDT; CDR2 reads FYEKMQ (reference sequence). CDR3 DNA: TGTGCCAGCAGCTTAAGGAGTTGGGCCTACGAGCAGTACGTC. Its translation is CASSLRSWAYEQYV.

This clone was seen a single time. This sequence joins TRBV24-1 and TRBJ2-3; 9 positions match TRBD1. Per germline, CDR1 KGHDR and CDR2 SFDVKD. J was trimmed by 4 bases and V by 0 bases; bases with no gene match: 4. The CDR3 is made up of 16 amino acids. In DNA, the CDR3 is TGTGCCACCAGTGATTTGGGACAGGGGATCCCAGATACGCAGTATTTT. It translates to CATSDLGQGIPDTQYF.

The gene calls are TRBV11-3 and TRBJ1-1; D is uncertain. Trimming shortened V by 1 base and J by 0 bases, and 9 bases separated the two germline ends. CDR3 length: 15 residues. CDR1 SGHNT and CDR2 YENEEA come from the germline V gene. CDR3 in amino acids: CASSLALNLNTEAFF. CDR3 DNA sequence: TGTGCCAGCAGCTTAGCTCTAAATTTGAACACTGAAGCTTTCTTT.

CDR3 in amino acids: CASSRDRAVIAFF. The CDR3 nucleotides read TGTGCCAGCAGCCGGGACAGGGCCGTGATAGCTTTCTTT. The V gene is TRBV11-2, the J gene TRBJ1-1; TRBD1 matches at 9 bases. The CDR3 consists of 13 residues. The V gene end was trimmed by 5 bases and the J gene end by 10 bases; junction bases not matched to a gene: 8. CDR1 and CDR2 (germline): SGHAT, FQNNGV.

V usage is TRBV12-3 or TRBV12-4 and J usage is TRBJ2-1; no firm D call. The CDR3 totals 12 residues. V lost 5 bases and J 14 bases, leaving 16 bases between the germline ends. The CDR3 loop reads CASSARLPKEFF. The CDR3 DNA is TGTGCCAGCAGTGCGAGACTTCCAAAGGAGTTCTTC.

The DNA of the CDR3 is TGTGCCAGCAGCTCCGGACAGGGCACAGATACGCAGTATTTT. Translating it yields CASSSGQGTDTQYF. The V and J genes are TRBV11-3 and TRBJ2-3; TRBD1 aligns across 7 bases. CDR3 size: 14 residues. The J segment lost 1 base and the V segment lost 4 bases, leaving 2 bases of the junction unmatched. Germline assignment: CDR1 SGHNT and CDR2 YENEEA. Supplemented by reference TRBV11-3 and TRBJ2-3, the full variable domain reads EAGVVQSPRYKIIEKKQPVAFWCNPISGHNTLYWYLQNLGQGPELLIRYENEEAVDDSQLPKDRFSAERLKGVDSTLKIQPAELGDSAVYLCASSSGQGTDTQYFGPGTRLTVL.

This clone was seen just once. The chain recombines TRBV11-2 with TRBJ1-1; the match to TRBD1 covers 9 bases. Germline trimming cut 4 bases from V and 4 bases from J; bases unmatched to any gene: 10. The CDR3 contains 16 residues. Germline V lookup: CDR1 SGHAT, CDR2 FQNNGV. This CDR3 reads CASSSWTGAGITEAFF. Written as DNA, the CDR3 is TGTGCCAGCAGCTCGTGGACAGGGGCTGGGATCACTGAAGCTTTCTTT.

The rearrangement joins TRBV4-2 to TRBJ2-5, with no clear D. Trimming pared 1 base from V and 2 bases from J, leaving 20 bases between. Looked up from germline, CDR1 is LGHNA and CDR2 is YNFKEQ. This CDR3 is built from 18 residues. CDR3 DNA sequence: TGTGCCAGCAGCCAAGGCGTCTACACGAAGACTCCACAAGAGACCCAGTACTTC. Translation: CASSQGVYTKTPQETQYF.

V and J are TRBV9 and TRBJ2-3; perhaps TRBD2 as D (5 bases). V gave up 3 bases and J gave up 2 bases, with 7 bases separating them. Germline assignment: CDR1 SGDLS and CDR2 YYNGEE. The CDR3 runs to 13 residues. The CDR3 sequence is CASSARDTDTQYF. DNA for the CDR3: TGTGCCAGCAGCGCCCGGGACACAGATACGCAGTATTTT. The full variable domain, completed using reference TRBV9 and TRBJ2-3, is DSGVTQTPKHLITATGQRVTLRCSPRSGDLSVYWYQQSLDQGLQFLIQYYNGEERAKGNILERFSAQQFPDLHSELNLSSLELGDSALYFCASSARDTDTQYFGPGTRLTVL.

The rearrangement joins TRBV4-3 to TRBJ2-5; no firm D call. The ends were cut back, 1 base at V and 3 bases at J, with 9 bases in the middle. Per the germline V gene, CDR1 is LGHNA and CDR2 is YSLEER. The length of the CDR3 is 14 residues. The CDR3 is CASSQVDGKETQYF. DNA for the CDR3: TGCGCCAGCAGCCAAGTAGACGGCAAAGAGACCCAGTACTTC.

The genes are TRBV12-5 and TRBJ2-2, with 7 bases matching TRBD2. Trimming cost V 5 bases and J 4 bases; bases outside gene matches: 1. This CDR3 spans 13 amino acids. CDR1 and CDR2 from the germline V gene are LGHNT and FRNRAP. The DNA of the CDR3 is TGTGCTAGTGGTCGGGGGGTCACCGGGGAGCTGTTTTTT. Protein product: CASGRGVTGELFF.

V gene TRBV14 combines with J gene TRBJ1-3; D gene uncertain. CDR3 length: 13 residues. The ends were cut back, 2 bases at V and 9 bases at J, with 11 bases in the middle. Germline-derived CDR1 and CDR2 are SGHDN and FVKESK. The DNA for the CDR3 is TGTGCCAGCAGCCAATCGTCCGGCCGCACCATATATTTT. Amino acid sequence: CASSQSSGRTIYF.

The chain recombines TRBV28 with TRBJ2-3; D possibly corresponds to TRBD1 (5 bases). From germline, CDR1 is MDHEN and CDR2 SYDVKM. Trimming pared 2 bases from V and 4 bases from J, leaving 25 bases between. The CDR3 totals 19 residues. The CDR3 coding sequence is TGTGCCAGCAGTTTAGCCCCCGAATGGGGTGAATTAGGGGCAGATACGCAGTATTTT. As protein: CASSLAPEWGELGADTQYF.

V and J are TRBV11-3 and TRBJ2-1, with D uncertain. With 5 bases removed from V and 10 bases from J, the gap between germline ends came to 12 bases. From germline, CDR1 is SGHNT and CDR2 YENEEA. The CDR3 is made up of 12 amino acids. The CDR3 loop is CASSVQPGEQFF. The DNA of the CDR3 is TGTGCCAGCAGCGTCCAGCCGGGCGAGCAGTTCTTC.

J is TRBJ1-5 and V is TRBV19, with D tentatively TRBD1 (6 bases). V lost 3 bases and J 0 bases, leaving 12 bases between the germline ends. The length of the CDR3 is 16 residues. Germline values: CDR1 LNHDA, CDR2 SQIVND (reference sequence). The CDR3 here is CASSIIPGHSNQPQHF. The CDR3 DNA sequence: TGTGCCAGTAGTATTATCCCGGGACATAGCAATCAGCCCCAGCATTTT. The entire variable domain, with the rest obtained from reference TRBV19 and TRBJ1-5, is as follows: DGGITQSPKYLFRKEGQNVTLSCEQNLNHDAMYWYRQDPGQGLRLIYYSQIVNDFQKGDIAEGYSVSREKKESFPLTVTSAQKNPTAFYLCASSIIPGHSNQPQHFGDGTRLSIL.

The CDR3 loop reads CSVVRQGYDNEQFF. The CDR3 nucleotides are TGCAGCGTTGTAAGGCAGGGATACGACAATGAGCAGTTCTTC. V is TRBV29-1 and J is TRBJ2-1; possibly TRBD1 for D (5 bases). V shed 4 bases and J shed 5 bases, with 15 bases lying between them. CDR3 length: 14 residues. Germline assignment: CDR1 SQVTM and CDR2 ANQGSEA.

CDR3 sequence (DNA): TGTGCCAGCAGCCCAGGACAGGGATACATTCAGTACTTC. This encodes CASSPGQGYIQYF. The chain uses TRBV12-3 or TRBV12-4 and TRBJ2-4; 8 positions match TRBD1. There are 13 residues in the CDR3. V was pared by 6 bases and J by 8 bases, with 6 bases of the junction left unmatched.

This chain connects TRBV9 to TRBJ2-1; 7 positions agree with TRBD1. V trimming: 4 bases; J trimming: 1 base; junction bases outside the gene matches: 11. Germline lookup yields CDR1 SGDLS and CDR2 YYNGEE. The CDR3 has 17 amino acids. The CDR3 region is CASSLSEGQASYNEQFF. The DNA for the CDR3 is TGTGCCAGCAGCCTTTCGGAAGGACAGGCTTCCTACAATGAGCAGTTCTTC.

The J gene is TRBJ2-1, the V gene TRBV12-2; the table names TRBD2, a call not compared with the DNA. TRBV12-2 is designated a pseudogene. CDR3 length: 19 amino acids. In nucleotides, the CDR3 is TGTGCAAGTCGCTCACCGGGACTAGCGGGAGATATCTCCTACAATGAGCAGTTCTTC. It codes for CASRSPGLAGDISYNEQFF.

V and J are TRBV21-1 and TRBJ2-7. TRBV21-1 corresponds to a pseudogene. CDR3 size: 16 residues. The CDR3 DNA follows: TGTGCCAGCAGCCCTTCGTTCAGCCCATCTGATTACGAGCAGTACGTC. It codes for CASSPSFSPSDYEQYV.

This sequence joins TRBV11-3 and TRBJ2-5; no firm D call. The CDR3 is made up of 16 amino acids. Germline CDR1 reads SGHNT; CDR2 reads YENEEA. Trimming left V 3 bases short and J 4 bases short, with 18 bases between. The CDR3 here is CASSFTNSLGGETQYF. The CDR3 DNA reads TGTGCCAGCAGCTTCACCAACTCCCTAGGTGGAGAGACCCAGTACTTC.